The TCR beta chain under discussion was sequenced for a study of blood T cell repertoires in COVID-19. Study-level background: Samples came from the United States, Italy and Spain, spanning acute and convalescent COVID-19. T cells, B-cell-depleted T cells, or PBMCs provided the cDNA or gDNA that served as material.

Methods used by the authors: The authors estimated nucleated cell counts from reference gene primer amplification. Assay used: immunoSEQ multiplex PCR; TCRdb lists only in-frame clones, some missing. D and trimming were read from the DNA, whereas the V and J calls and clone size are those reported in that table. Counted here are around 72,000 clones, over 75% occurring once; the ten biggest clones make up around 29%. Germline lookup yields CDR1 MNHEY and CDR2 SVGAGI. Trimming removed 6 bases from V and 2 bases from J, with 14 bases in between. The CDR3 is 15 amino acids. This chain uses TRBV6-5 with TRBJ1-5; the D gene is possibly TRBD1 (5 bases). This receptor was obtained from a man aged 50 to 59 with acute or convalescent COVID-19. The sample taken for sequencing was peripheral blood. Here the CDR3 reads CASRRIWGGNQPQHF. CDR3 bases: TGTGCCAGCAGAAGAATCTGGGGCGGCAATCAGCCCCAGCATTTT.